This T cell receptor (beta chain) was captured by sequencing in a study of cytomegalovirus exposure and HLA in healthy donors. General study points: A list of 150 or so TCR beta chains associated with cytomegalovirus was given. The authors later found HLA-associated TCR beta chains more clonally expanded than equally common others. Analysis was carried out at a later point, and it linked a missense DCLRE1C variant to TCR beta V- and J-gene trimming.

PCR involved 60 Vbeta and 13 Jbeta primers. The table came from immunoSEQ multiplex PCR; TCRdb's copy has only in-frame clones and leaves some out. The sample features over 100,000 clones, with over 1.5% in its top ten. Points on this clone: What it binds is unknown.

The CDR3 extends over 15 amino acids. Trimming cost V 0 bases and J 5 bases; bases outside gene matches: 5. Germline CDR1 LNHNV, CDR2 YYDKDF (reference sequence). The source material was PBMCs. This TCR came from a woman between 35 and 50 years old in good health and CMV-seropositive. This chain links TRBV15 with TRBJ2-5; 8 bases are a match to TRBD1. The CDR3 DNA sequence: TGTGCCACCAGCAGAGATGGCAGGGGGCCGGAGACCCAGTACTTC. Translated: CATSRDGRGPETQYF.